These T cell receptor beta chains were read from a single sample in a study of early T cells in non-severe SARS-CoV-2 infection. TCRdb passed the 5' RACE reads through MiXCR, listing each CDR3 protein once. The sample lists tens of thousands of distinct CDR3 sequences, 8.7% occurring once. The source material was whole blood, sampled at baseline. These receptors were taken from an adult who was a healthcare worker with PCR-confirmed SARS-CoV-2 infection or an uninfected control (not recorded which). Both conserved end residues are part of each CDR3. A D gene is named only where the DNA matches it firmly. Not all rows give a size; the values are once, few, many and, for expanded clones, a class.

TRBV12-3/TRBV12-4	TRBD2	few	TRBJ2-7	TGTGCCAGCAGTTCAGAGATGGCTAGCGGGAGGACCTCCTACGAGCAGTACTTC	CASSSEMASGRTSYEQYF
TRBV28	NA	many	TRBJ2-1	TGTGCCACCAGCAGGGGAAGGCCCTCCTACAATGAGCAGTTCTTC	CATSRGRPSYNEQFF
TRBV6-1	TRBD2	NA	TRBJ2-7	TGTGCCAGCACTCCAGCGGGAGGAGCGGGCTACGAGCAGTACTTC	CASTPAGGAGYEQYF
TRBV30	NA	NA	TRBJ2-7	TGTGCCTGGAGCCTTCCCCACCTACTAGCCTACGAGCAGTACTTC	CAWSLPHLLAYEQYF
TRBV3-1	NA	few	TRBJ1-5	TGTGCCAGCAGCCAATCATCTAGCAATCAGCCCCAGCATTTT	CASSQSSSNQPQHF
TRBV5-1	TRBD1	NA	TRBJ1-1	TGCGCCAGCAGCCGGACAGGGCCAATCGGAGCTTTCTTT	CASSRTGPIGAFF
TRBV18	NA	many	TRBJ2-3	TGTGCCAGCTCACCATATAACGGTGACAGCACAGATACGCAGTATTTT	CASSPYNGDSTDTQYF
TRBV24-1	TRBD1	many	TRBJ2-2	TGTGCCACCAGTGACTACGGGACAGGAAACACCGGGGAGCTGTTTTTT	CATSDYGTGNTGELFF
TRBV6-5	TRBD1	NA	TRBJ1-6	TGTGCCAGCAGTACCCTTGGACAGGGGGTTGCATCACCCCTCCACTTT	CASSTLGQGVASPLHF
TRBV12-3/TRBV12-4	TRBD2	NA	TRBJ2-7	TGTGCCAGCAGTTCCCAGAGGGGGATCTGGCGGGAGGCCGACCCCTACGAGCAGTACTTC	CASSSQRGIWREADPYEQYF
TRBV19	NA	many	TRBJ1-6	TGTGCCAGTAGTATAGGGGATTCACCCCTCCACTTT	CASSIGDSPLHF
TRBV12-3/TRBV12-4	NA	many	TRBJ2-3	TGTGCCAGCAGTTTTCAGGGTCCCACAGATACGCAGTATTTT	CASSFQGPTDTQYF